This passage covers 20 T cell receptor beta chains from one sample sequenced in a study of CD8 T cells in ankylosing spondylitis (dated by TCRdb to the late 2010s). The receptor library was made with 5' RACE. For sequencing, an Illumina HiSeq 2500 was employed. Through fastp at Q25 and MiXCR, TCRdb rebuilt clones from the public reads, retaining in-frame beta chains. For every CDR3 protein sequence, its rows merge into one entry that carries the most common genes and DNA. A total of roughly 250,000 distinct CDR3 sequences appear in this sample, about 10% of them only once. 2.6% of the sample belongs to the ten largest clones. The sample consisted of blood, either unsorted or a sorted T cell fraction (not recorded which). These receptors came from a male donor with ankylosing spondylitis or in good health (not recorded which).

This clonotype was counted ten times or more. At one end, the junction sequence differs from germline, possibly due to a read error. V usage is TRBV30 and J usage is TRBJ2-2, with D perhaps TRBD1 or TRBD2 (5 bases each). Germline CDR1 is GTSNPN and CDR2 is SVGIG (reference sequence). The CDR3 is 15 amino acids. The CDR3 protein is CVWSPGRVNTGELFF. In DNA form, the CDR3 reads TGTGTCTGGAGTCCGGGACGGGTGAACACCGGGGAGCTGTTTTTT.

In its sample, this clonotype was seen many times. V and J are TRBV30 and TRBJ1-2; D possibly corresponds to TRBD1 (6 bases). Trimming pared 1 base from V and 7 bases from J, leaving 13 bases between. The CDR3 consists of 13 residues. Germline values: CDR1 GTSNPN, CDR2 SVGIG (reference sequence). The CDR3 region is CAWSGQVSVGYTF. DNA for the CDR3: TGTGCCTGGAGTGGACAGGTCTCTGTTGGCTACACCTTC.

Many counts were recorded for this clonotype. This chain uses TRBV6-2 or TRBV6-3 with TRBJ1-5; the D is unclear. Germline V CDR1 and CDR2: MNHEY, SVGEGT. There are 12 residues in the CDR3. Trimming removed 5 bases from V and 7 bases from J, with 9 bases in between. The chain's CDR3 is CASSHVGQPQHF. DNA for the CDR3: TGTGCCAGCAGTCATGTTGGGCAGCCCCAGCATTTT.

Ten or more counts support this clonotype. CDR3 sequence (DNA): TGCAGTGCTAGATTGCGGGGCAAAAACATTCAGTACTTC. Translating gives CSARLRGKNIQYF. The chain uses TRBV20-1 and TRBJ2-4; a possible D gene is TRBD2 (6 bases). The V end lost 2 bases, the J end lost 3 bases, and 8 bases lay between the germline ends. Germline CDR1 DFQATT, CDR2 SNEGSKA (reference sequence). The CDR3 length is 13 residues.

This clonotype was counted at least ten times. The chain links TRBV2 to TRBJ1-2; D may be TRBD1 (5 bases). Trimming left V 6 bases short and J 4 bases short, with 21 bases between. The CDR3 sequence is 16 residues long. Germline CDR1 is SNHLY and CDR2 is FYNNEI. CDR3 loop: CASSSTLQGSGYGYTF. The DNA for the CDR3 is TGTGCCAGCAGCTCAACGTTGCAGGGAAGTGGCTATGGCTACACCTTC. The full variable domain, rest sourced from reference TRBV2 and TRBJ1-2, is EPEVTQTPSHQVTQMGQEVILRCVPISNHLYFYWYRQILGQKVEFLVSFYNNEISEKSEIFDDQFSVERPDGSNFTLKIRSTKLEDSAMYFCASSSTLQGSGYGYTFGSGTRLTVV.

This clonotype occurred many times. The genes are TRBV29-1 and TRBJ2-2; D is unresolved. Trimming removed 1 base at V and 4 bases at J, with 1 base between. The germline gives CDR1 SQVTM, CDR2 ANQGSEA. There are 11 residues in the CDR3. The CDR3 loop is CSVEVTGELFF. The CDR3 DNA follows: TGCAGCGTTGAAGTCACCGGGGAGCTGTTTTTT.

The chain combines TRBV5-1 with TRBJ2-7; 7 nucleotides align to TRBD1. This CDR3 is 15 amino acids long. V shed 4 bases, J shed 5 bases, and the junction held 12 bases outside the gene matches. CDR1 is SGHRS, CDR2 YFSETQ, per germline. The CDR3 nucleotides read TGCGCCAGCAGCCCCTCAAGACAGGGAGTCAACGAGCAGTACTTC. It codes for CASSPSRQGVNEQYF.

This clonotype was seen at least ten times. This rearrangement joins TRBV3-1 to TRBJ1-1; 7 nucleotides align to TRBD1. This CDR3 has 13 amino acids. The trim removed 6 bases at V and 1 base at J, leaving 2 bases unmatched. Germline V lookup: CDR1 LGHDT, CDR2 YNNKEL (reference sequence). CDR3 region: CASRPGGNTEAFF. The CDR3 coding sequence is TGTGCCAGCAGACCAGGGGGGAACACTGAAGCTTTCTTT.

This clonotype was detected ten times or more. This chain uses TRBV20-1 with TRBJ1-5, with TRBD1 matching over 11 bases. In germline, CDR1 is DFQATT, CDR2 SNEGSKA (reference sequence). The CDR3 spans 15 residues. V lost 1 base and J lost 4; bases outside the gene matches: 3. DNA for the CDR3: TGCAGTGCTAGAGGGGACAGGGGGATTAATCAGCCCCAGCATTTT. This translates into CSARGDRGINQPQHF.

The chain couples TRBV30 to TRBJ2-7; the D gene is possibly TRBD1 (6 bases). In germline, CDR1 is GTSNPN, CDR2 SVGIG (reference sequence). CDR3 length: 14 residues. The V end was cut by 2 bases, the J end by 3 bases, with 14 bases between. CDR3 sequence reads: CAWSTPGDLYEQYF. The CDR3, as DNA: TGTGCCTGGAGTACCCCAGGGGATCTCTACGAGCAGTACTTC. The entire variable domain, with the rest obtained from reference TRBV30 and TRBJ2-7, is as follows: SQTIHQWPATLVQPVGSPLSLECTVEGTSNPNLYWYRQAAGRGLQLLFYSVGIGQISSEVPQNLSASRPQDRQFILSSKKLLLSDSGFYLCAWSTPGDLYEQYFGPGTRLTVT.

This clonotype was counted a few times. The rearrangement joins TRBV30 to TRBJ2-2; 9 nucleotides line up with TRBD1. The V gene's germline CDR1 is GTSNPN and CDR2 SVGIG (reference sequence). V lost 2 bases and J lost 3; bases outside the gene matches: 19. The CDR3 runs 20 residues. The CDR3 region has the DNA TGTGCCTGGAGTCTCTATCTACCGGGACAGGGCTCCTCGGACACCGGGGAGCTGTTTTTT. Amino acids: CAWSLYLPGQGSSDTGELFF.

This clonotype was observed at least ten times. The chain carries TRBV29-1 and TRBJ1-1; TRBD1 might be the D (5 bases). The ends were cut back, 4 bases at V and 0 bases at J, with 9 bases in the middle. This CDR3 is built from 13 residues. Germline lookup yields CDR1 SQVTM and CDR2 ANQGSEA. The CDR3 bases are TGCAGCGTTGCACAGGTTTTGAACACTGAAGCTTTCTTT. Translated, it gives CSVAQVLNTEAFF. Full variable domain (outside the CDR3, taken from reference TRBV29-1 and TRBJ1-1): SAVISQKPSRDICQRGTSLTIQCQVDSQVTMMFWYRQQPGQSLTLIATANQGSEATYESGFVIDKFPISRPNLTFSTLTVSNMSPEDSSIYLCSVAQVLNTEAFFGQGTRLTVV.

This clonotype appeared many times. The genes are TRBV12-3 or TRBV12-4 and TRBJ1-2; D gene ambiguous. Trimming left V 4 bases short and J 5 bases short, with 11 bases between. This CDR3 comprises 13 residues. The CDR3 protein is CASSSETGYGYTF. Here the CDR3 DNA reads TGTGCCAGCAGTTCCGAGACCGGATATGGCTACACCTTC.

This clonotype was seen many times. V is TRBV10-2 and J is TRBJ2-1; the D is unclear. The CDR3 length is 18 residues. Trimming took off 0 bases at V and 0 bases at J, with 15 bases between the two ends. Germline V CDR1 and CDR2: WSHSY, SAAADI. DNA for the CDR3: TGCGCCAGCAGTGAGTCGAGTCCTGCGGTCGACTCCTACAATGAGCAGTTCTTC. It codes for CASSESSPAVDSYNEQFF.

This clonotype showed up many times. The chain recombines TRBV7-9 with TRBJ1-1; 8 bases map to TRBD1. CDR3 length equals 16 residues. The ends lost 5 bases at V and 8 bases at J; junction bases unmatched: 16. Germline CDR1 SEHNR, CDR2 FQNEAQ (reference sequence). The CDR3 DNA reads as TGTGCCAGCAGCCAATTAAGAGGACAGGGAAGTCCCGAAGCTTTCTTT. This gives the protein CASSQLRGQGSPEAFF.

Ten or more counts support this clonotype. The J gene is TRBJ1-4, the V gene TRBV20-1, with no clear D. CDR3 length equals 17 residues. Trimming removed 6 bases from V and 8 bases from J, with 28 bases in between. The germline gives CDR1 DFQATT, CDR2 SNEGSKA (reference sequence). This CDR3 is CSASSHLDPPIWEKLFF. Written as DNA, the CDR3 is TGCAGTGCCTCGTCTCACCTGGATCCCCCAATATGGGAAAAACTGTTTTTT.

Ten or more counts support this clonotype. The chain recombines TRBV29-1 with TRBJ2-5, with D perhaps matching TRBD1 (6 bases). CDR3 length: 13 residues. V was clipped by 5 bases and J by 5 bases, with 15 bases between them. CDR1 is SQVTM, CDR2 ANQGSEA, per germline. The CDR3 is CSVLGGVRETQYF. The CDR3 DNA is TGCAGCGTTCTAGGGGGAGTGAGGGAGACCCAGTACTTC.

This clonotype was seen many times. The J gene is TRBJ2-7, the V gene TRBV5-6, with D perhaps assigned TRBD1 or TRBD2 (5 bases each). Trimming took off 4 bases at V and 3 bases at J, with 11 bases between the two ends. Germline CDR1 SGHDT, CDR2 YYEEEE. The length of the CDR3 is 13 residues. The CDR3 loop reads CASSPGTNYEQYF. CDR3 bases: TGTGCCAGCAGCCCCGGGACCAACTACGAGCAGTACTTC. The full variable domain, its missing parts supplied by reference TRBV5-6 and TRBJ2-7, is DAGVTQSPTHLIKTRGQQVTLRCSPKSGHDTVSWYQQALGQGPQFIFQYYEEEERQRGNFPDRFSGHQFPNYSSELNVNALLLGDSALYLCASSPGTNYEQYFGPGTRLTVT.

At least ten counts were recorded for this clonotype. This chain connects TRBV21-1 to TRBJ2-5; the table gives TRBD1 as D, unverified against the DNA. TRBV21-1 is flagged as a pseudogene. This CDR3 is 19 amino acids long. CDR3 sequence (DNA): TGTGCCAGCAGCAAACCAACAGGGGGCGACAGTAGCGGGCAAGAGACCCAGTACTTC. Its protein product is CASSKPTGGDSSGQETQYF.

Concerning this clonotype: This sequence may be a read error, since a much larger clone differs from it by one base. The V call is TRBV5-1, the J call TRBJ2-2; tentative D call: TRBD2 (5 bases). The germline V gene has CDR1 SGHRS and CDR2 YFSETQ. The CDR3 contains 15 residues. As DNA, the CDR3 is TGCACCAGCAGCGGAGGAATTACAGAGACCGGGGAGCTGTTTTTT. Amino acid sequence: CTSSGGITETGELFF.